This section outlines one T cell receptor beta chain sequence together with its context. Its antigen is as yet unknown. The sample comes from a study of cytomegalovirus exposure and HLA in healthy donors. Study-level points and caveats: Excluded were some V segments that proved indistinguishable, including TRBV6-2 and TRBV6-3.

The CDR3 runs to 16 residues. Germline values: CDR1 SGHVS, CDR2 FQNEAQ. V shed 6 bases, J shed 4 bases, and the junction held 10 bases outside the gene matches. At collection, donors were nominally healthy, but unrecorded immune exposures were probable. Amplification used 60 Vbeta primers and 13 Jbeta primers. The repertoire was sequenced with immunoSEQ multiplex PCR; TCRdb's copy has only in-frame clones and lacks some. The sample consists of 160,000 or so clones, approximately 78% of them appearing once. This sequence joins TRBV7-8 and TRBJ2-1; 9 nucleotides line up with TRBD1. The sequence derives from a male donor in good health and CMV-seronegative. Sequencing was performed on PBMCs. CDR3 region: CASSFSGTGYYNEQFF. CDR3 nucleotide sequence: TGTGCCAGCAGTTTTTCCGGGACAGGGTATTACAATGAGCAGTTCTTC.